This paragraph reports one T cell receptor (beta chain). This sample was taken from a study of cytotoxic CD8 clonotypes in ibrutinib-treated CLL. At the level of the study: Response samples followed a median roughly 13 months of treatment, range 6 to 36.

Data came from immunoSEQ multiplex PCR; TCRdb stores just in-frame clones and leaves some out. The sample includes about 50,000 clones, roughly 83% of them seen just once. The sample in question was PBMCs, obtained after 24 months of ibrutinib treatment. The sequence derives from a human donor with chronic lymphocytic leukemia.

CDR3 sequence reads: CASSGTPSEQYF. DNA of the CDR3: TGTGCCAGCAGTGGGACACCCTCCGAGCAGTACTTC. The V gene is TRBV2, the J gene TRBJ2-7, with a possible D match to TRBD1 (5 bases). Looked up from germline, CDR1 is SNHLY and CDR2 is FYNNEI. V gave up 4 bases and J gave up 6 bases, with 10 bases separating them. CDR3 size: 12 residues.